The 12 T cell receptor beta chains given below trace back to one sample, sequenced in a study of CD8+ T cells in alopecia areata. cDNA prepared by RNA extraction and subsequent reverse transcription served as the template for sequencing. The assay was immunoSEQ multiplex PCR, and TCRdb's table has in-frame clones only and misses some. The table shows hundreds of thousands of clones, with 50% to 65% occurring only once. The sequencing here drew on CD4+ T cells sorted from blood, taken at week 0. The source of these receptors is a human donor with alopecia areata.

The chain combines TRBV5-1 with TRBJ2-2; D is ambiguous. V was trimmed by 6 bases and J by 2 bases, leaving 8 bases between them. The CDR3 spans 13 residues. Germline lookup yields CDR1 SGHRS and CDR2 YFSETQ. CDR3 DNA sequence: TGCGCCAGCATGACGGTTAACACCGGGGAGCTGTTTTTT. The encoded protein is CASMTVNTGELFF. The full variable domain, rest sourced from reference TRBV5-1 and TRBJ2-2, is KAGVTQTPRYLIKTRGQQVTLSCSPISGHRSVSWYQQTPGQGLQFLFEYFSETQRNKGNFPGRFSGRQFSNSRSEMNVSTLELGDSALYLCASMTVNTGELFFGEGSRLTVL.

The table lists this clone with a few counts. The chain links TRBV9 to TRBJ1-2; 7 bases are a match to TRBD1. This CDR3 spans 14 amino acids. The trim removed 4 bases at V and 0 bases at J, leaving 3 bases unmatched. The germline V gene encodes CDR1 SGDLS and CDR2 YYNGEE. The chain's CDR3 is CASSSGTANYGYTF. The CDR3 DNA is TGTGCCAGCAGCTCCGGGACAGCTAACTATGGCTACACCTTC.

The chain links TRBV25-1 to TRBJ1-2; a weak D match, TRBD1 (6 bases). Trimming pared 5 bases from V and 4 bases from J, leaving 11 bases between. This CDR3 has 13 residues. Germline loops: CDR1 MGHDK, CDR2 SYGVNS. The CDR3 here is CASSPTGFYGYTF. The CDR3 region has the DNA TGTGCCAGCAGTCCAACAGGGTTCTATGGCTACACCTTC.

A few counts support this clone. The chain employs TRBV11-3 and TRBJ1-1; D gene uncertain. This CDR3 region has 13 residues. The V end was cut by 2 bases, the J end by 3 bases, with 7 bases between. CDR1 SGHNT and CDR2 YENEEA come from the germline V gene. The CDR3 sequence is CASSLFQYTEAFF. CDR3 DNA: TGTGCCAGCAGCTTATTTCAGTACACTGAAGCTTTCTTT.

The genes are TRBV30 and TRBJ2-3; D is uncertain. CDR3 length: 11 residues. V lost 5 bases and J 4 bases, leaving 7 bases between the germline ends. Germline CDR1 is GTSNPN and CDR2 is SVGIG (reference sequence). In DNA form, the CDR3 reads TGTGCCTGGGGGTCATCAGATACGCAGTATTTT. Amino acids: CAWGSSDTQYF.

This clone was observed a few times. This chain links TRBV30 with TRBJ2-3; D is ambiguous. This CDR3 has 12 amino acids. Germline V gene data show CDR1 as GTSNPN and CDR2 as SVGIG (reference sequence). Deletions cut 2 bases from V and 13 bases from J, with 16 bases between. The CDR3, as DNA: TGTGCCTGGAGTAAGTCCATTAACAAGGAGTATTTT. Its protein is CAWSKSINKEYF.

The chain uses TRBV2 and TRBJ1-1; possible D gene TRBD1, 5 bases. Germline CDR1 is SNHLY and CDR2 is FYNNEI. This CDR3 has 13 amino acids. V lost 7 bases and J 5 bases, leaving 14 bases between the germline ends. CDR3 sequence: CASKGPGWTEAFF. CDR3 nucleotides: TGTGCCAGCAAGGGACCCGGTTGGACTGAAGCTTTCTTT.

The CDR3 sequence is CASSLVTTSFGGELFF. The CDR3 DNA is TGTGCCAGCAGCTTGGTCACCACATCCTTCGGCGGGGAGCTGTTTTTT. The rearrangement links TRBV5-6 to TRBJ2-2; D uncertain. The CDR3 loop spans 16 amino acids. Germline loops: CDR1 SGHDT, CDR2 YYEEEE. The V and J ends lost 0 bases and 7 bases respectively, with 16 bases between them.

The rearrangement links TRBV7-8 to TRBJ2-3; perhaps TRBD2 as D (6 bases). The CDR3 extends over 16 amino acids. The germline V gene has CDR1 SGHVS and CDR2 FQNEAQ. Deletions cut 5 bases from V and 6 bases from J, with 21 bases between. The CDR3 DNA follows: TGTGCCAGCAGCATTTCAGGGACTCCGGGGTTTGATACGCAGTATTTT. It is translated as CASSISGTPGFDTQYF.

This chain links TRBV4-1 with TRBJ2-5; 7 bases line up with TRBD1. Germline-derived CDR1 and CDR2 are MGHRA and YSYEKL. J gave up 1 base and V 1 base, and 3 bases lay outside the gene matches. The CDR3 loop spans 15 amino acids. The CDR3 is CASSQVGTAQETQYF. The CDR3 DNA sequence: TGCGCCAGCAGCCAAGTCGGGACAGCCCAAGAGACCCAGTACTTC.

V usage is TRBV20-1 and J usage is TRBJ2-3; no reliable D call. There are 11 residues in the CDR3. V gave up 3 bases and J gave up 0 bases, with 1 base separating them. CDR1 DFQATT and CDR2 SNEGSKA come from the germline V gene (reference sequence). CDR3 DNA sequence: TGCAGTGCTAGGAGCACAGATACGCAGTATTTT. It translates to CSARSTDTQYF.

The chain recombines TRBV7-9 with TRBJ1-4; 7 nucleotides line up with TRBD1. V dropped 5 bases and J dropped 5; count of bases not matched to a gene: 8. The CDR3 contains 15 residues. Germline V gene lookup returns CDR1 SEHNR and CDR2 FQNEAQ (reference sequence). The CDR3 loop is CASSVDRSHNEKLFF. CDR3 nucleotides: TGTGCCAGCAGCGTGGACAGGTCTCACAATGAAAAACTGTTTTTT.